Sequencing of this T cell receptor (beta chain) was carried out in a study of T cells in Graves' hyperthyroidism and ophthalmopathy. This clonotype was seen many times. V lost 1 base, J lost 3 bases, and 10 bases lay in between. Germline values: CDR1 DFQATT, CDR2 SNEGSKA (reference sequence). CDR3 length equals 13 residues. Amplified TCR beta CDR3 regions derived from RNA transcripts. The HTBI set primed first-round TCR CDR3 RT-PCR. TCRdb reprocessed the multiplex PCR reads via MiXCR and lists one record per CDR3 protein. The sample yields around 610,000 distinct CDR3 sequences, around 15% seen once. What was sequenced was blood. The clonotype comes from a woman in her forties with Graves' ophthalmopathy. The chain joins TRBV20-1 to TRBJ2-7; weak D call: TRBD2 (5 bases). The CDR3: CSARGEGLYEQYF. CDR3 sequence (DNA): TGCAGTGCTAGAGGTGAGGGCCTCTACGAGCAGTACTTC.